The next 9 T cell receptor beta chains were all read from a single sample in a study of beta chain features in type 1 diabetes. Sequencing targeted expressed TCRB transcripts, as all isolated RNA had been reverse transcribed. TCRdb's table, derived via immunoSEQ multiplex PCR, lists solely in-frame clones and lacks some. The sample gives over 500,000 clones, around 16% of which show up once; 0.07% to 0.095% is in the top ten. Sequences were obtained from naive CD4+ T cells from blood. The receptor source for this set is a man aged 18-30 years in good health.

There are a few counts of this clone. The CDR3 sequence: CASSQDLPASSGNTIYF. The CDR3 nucleotides are TGCGCCAGCAGCCAAGATTTGCCGGCGAGCTCTGGAAACACCATATATTTT. This chain joins TRBV4-3 and TRBJ1-3; D gene ambiguous. The V gene's germline CDR1 is LGHNA and CDR2 YSLEER. V was cut by 0 bases and J by 0 bases, with 12 bases left in between. The CDR3 has 17 residues.

Concerning this clone itself: The sample carries other DNA sequences with the same CDR3. V gene TRBV6-4 combines with J gene TRBJ2-3; 10 nucleotides match TRBD1. Germline trimming cut 8 bases from V and 6 bases from J; bases unmatched to any gene: 8. Germline assignment: CDR1 MRHNA and CDR2 SNTAGT. This CDR3 spans 14 amino acids. The CDR3 nucleotides are TGTGCCAGCTCTGACAGGGGGCTCACGGATACGCAGTATTTT. Its translation is CASSDRGLTDTQYF.

The genes are TRBV6-6 and TRBJ2-1; D not resolved. CDR1 is MNHNY, CDR2 SVGAGI, per germline (reference sequence). The CDR3 contains 11 residues. The germline V and J ends were trimmed by 2 bases and 14 bases, with 10 bases remaining between them. CDR3 nucleotides: TGTGCCAGCAGTTACCTCTCACGTGAGTTCTTC. Translated: CASSYLSREFF.

This clone was seen only a few times. The genes are TRBV29-1 and TRBJ2-1; either TRBD1 or TRBD2 may fit D (5 bases each). Trimming removed 6 bases at V and 3 bases at J, with 24 bases between. The germline gives CDR1 SQVTM, CDR2 ANQGSEA. The CDR3 sequence is 17 residues long. CDR3 nucleotide sequence: TGCAGCGTCCAAGGGGTAGGGACCTCCAACTACTACAATGAGCAGTTCTTC. It translates to CSVQGVGTSNYYNEQFF.

This clone was observed a handful of times. The CDR3 spells CASSYSRMKGDSPLHF. In DNA form, the CDR3 reads TGTGCCAGCAGTTACTCGAGGATGAAGGGGGATTCACCCCTCCACTTT. V is TRBV6-5 and J is TRBJ1-6; possible D gene TRBD1, 6 bases. Germline CDR1 is MNHEY and CDR2 is SVGAGI. Trimming took 0 bases from V and 8 from J, leaving 14 bases between them. This CDR3 has 16 amino acids.

In the case of this clone: The junction departs from germline at one end; a sequencing error may be responsible. The chain joins TRBV7-7 to TRBJ2-5, with D possibly being TRBD2 (7 bases). The CDR3 has 14 amino acids. CDR1 is SSHAT and CDR2 is FNYEAQ in the germline V gene (reference sequence). The CDR3 DNA follows: TGTGCTAGCAGCTTAGGGGGGGGAGAAGGGACCCAGTACTTC. Residues: CASSLGGGEGTQYF.

The chain is built from TRBV15 and TRBJ2-3, with TRBD1 matching over 8 bases. Germline CDR1 reads LNHNV; CDR2 reads YYDKDF (reference sequence). V gave up 3 bases and J gave up 4 bases; unmatched junction bases: 9. The CDR3 is 16 residues long. The CDR3 DNA follows: TGTGCCACCAGCAGGCTACCGGGACAGGCATCAGATACGCAGTATTTT. This sequence encodes CATSRLPGQASDTQYF.

This clone turned up a few times. The sample carries other DNA sequences with the same CDR3. The V gene is TRBV5-1, the J gene TRBJ2-6; 8 bases match TRBD1. V was pared by 3 bases and J by 2 bases, with 1 base of the junction left unmatched. The germline CDR1 and CDR2 sequences are SGHRS and YFSETQ. There are 15 residues in the CDR3. The chain's CDR3 is CASSSQGAGANVLTF. The CDR3 DNA reads as TGCGCCAGCAGCTCACAGGGGGCTGGGGCCAACGTCCTGACTTTC.

This clone was seen more than once but under ten times. The chain is built from TRBV5-1 and TRBJ2-5, with D possibly TRBD2 on 7 matching bases. Trimming took off 4 bases at V and 5 bases at J, with 18 bases between the two ends. Germline V lookup: CDR1 SGHRS, CDR2 YFSETQ. CDR3 length equals 15 residues. CDR3 region: CASSRILRGAETQYF. DNA of the CDR3: TGCGCCAGCAGCCGAATCCTACGGGGGGCGGAGACCCAGTACTTC.